This entry describes one T cell receptor (beta chain). Its antigen is as yet unknown. The germline V and J ends were trimmed by 0 bases and 6 bases, with 11 bases remaining between them. The CDR3 length is 14 residues. In germline, CDR1 is MNHEY, CDR2 SVGAGI. The sample comes from a study of T cell responses to AZD1222 COVID-19 vaccine. Study findings and constraints: Vaccine-associated CD4 TCRs spanned spike, dominant at 160-218 and 743-854.

The assay was immunoSEQ multiplex PCR, and TCRdb's table has in-frame clones only and misses some. There are approximately 140,000 clones in the sample; approximately 90% occur only once, and roughly 3.6% lies in the top ten. The V call is TRBV6-5, the J call TRBJ1-2; D remains ambiguous. Sequencing was performed on peripheral blood, taken on day 0 of AZD1222 vaccination. This clonotype originated in an adult in good health. The CDR3 spells CASSYSPRRDGYTF. CDR3 DNA: TGTGCCAGCAGTTACTCGCCGCGTCGTGATGGCTACACCTTC.